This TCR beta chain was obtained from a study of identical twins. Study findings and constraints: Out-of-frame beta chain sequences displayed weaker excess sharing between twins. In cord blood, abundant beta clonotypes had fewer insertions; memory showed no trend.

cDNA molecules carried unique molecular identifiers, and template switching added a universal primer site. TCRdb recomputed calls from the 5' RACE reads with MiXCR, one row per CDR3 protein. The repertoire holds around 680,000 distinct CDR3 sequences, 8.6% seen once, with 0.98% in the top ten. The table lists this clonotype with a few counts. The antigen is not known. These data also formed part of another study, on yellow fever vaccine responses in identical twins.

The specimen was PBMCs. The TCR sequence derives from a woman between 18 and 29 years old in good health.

CDR3 nucleotide sequence: TGTGCCAGCAGCTTAGCGGAGACTAACTATGGCTACACCTTC. Amino acids: CASSLAETNYGYTF. V gene TRBV7-9 combines with J gene TRBJ1-2, with no clear D. CDR3 length equals 14 residues. CDR1 is SEHNR, CDR2 FQNEAQ, per germline (reference sequence). V dropped 0 bases and J dropped 0 bases, with 5 bases sitting between them.